The subject of this entry is one TCR beta chain. CDR1 and CDR2 (germline): LNHDA, SQIVND (reference sequence). Unmatched junction bases numbered 10, after V lost 5 bases and J lost 3 bases. CDR3 length: 16 residues. Per the study methods: Estimated nucleated cell counts came from reference gene primer amplification. Using immunoSEQ multiplex PCR, the repertoire was profiled, and TCRdb retains in-frame clones only, with some absent. V and J calls and clone size follow that table, whereas D and trimming were derived from the DNA. The data hold about 160,000 clones, with more than 65% observed a single time. These data come from a study of blood T cell repertoires in COVID-19. Turning to the study itself: Sites in the United States, Italy and Spain provided acute and convalescent COVID-19 samples. T cells, B-cell-depleted T cells, or PBMCs supplied cDNA or gDNA.

Sequenced sample: peripheral blood. The clonotype was recovered from a woman aged 80 or over with acute or convalescent COVID-19. V is TRBV19 and J is TRBJ2-7; 10 bases are shared with TRBD1. The CDR3 reads CASSSTGTGDGYEQYF. Here the CDR3 DNA reads TGTGCCAGTAGTTCAACCGGGACAGGGGACGGCTACGAGCAGTACTTC.